This TCR beta chain was sequenced for a study of T-cell memory formation after mild COVID-19. Turning to the study itself: TCR clusters were mostly confined to one donor each. Whole-study results and caveats: Pre-infection memory carried some responding clones, suggesting that cross-reactive memory joined. Clones contracting day 15 to 85 were balanced CD4/CD8; later expanders leaned CD4+.

This clonotype was seen repeatedly, ten times or more. The target antigen is unknown. Losses at the gene ends were 6 bases for V and 9 bases for J; bases not matched to a gene: 17. CDR1 is SGHAT and CDR2 is FQDESV in the germline V gene (reference sequence). The CDR3 sequence is 18 residues long. From the 5' RACE reads, TCRdb called clonotypes with MiXCR, one entry per CDR3 protein. The data hold around 120,000 distinct CDR3 sequences, with approximately 15% observed a single time. The J gene is TRBJ2-1, the V gene TRBV11-1; 13 bases line up with TRBD2. Sequencing was performed on PBMCs or a T cell subset sorted from them (not recorded which). The source is an adult woman who had mild COVID-19 (a few samples of this study predate the infection). Cell type and time point are not known. CDR3 in DNA: TGTGCCAGCAGTTCTTACCGACTAGCGGGGGGCCTTAGAAGTGAGCAGTTCTTC. This translates into CASSSYRLAGGLRSEQFF.